The 4 T cell receptor beta chains in this list originate from one sample, sequenced in a study of blood T cell repertoires in COVID-19. The table came from immunoSEQ multiplex PCR; TCRdb's copy has only in-frame clones and leaves some out. The sample includes 180,000 or so clones, roughly 78% of them seen just once. Sequencing input: peripheral blood. Receptor source: a woman older than 75 with active or convalescent COVID-19.

The genes are TRBV3-1 (or the pseudogene TRBV3-2) and TRBJ2-5; 11 nucleotides align to TRBD2. This CDR3 is 14 amino acids long. J lost 5 bases, V lost 5 bases, and 4 bases had no gene match. Germline-derived CDR1 and CDR2 are LGHDT and YNNKEL (reference sequence). The CDR3 here is CASSSSGGRETQYF. The CDR3 DNA reads TGTGCCAGCAGCTCTAGCGGGGGGCGGGAGACCCAGTACTTC.

The J gene is TRBJ1-2, the V gene TRBV5-5; 7 nucleotides line up with TRBD1. The V gene's germline CDR1 is SGHKS and CDR2 YYEKEE (reference sequence). The CDR3 consists of 15 residues. Germline trimming cut 4 bases from V and 8 bases from J; bases unmatched to any gene: 14. The CDR3 nucleotides are TGTGCCAGCAGCCACCTCTCTAGGGGGCAAGAGGGCTACACCTTC. Translation: CASSHLSRGQEGYTF.

V usage is TRBV12-3 or TRBV12-4 and J usage is TRBJ1-2; no firm D call. The CDR3 extends over 12 amino acids. Trimming pared 5 bases from V and 6 bases from J, leaving 10 bases between. The CDR3 sequence: CASSPNQNGYTF. The CDR3 DNA follows: TGTGCCAGCAGTCCCAATCAGAATGGCTACACCTTC.

The J gene is TRBJ2-7, the V gene TRBV27; the match to TRBD1 covers 7 bases. This CDR3 region has 13 residues. V gave up 6 bases and J gave up 1 base; unmatched junction bases: 3. From germline, CDR1 is MNHEY and CDR2 SMNVEV (reference sequence). CDR3 sequence: CASRGDSSYEQYF. CDR3 coding DNA: TGTGCCAGCAGGGGGGACAGTTCCTACGAGCAGTACTTC.